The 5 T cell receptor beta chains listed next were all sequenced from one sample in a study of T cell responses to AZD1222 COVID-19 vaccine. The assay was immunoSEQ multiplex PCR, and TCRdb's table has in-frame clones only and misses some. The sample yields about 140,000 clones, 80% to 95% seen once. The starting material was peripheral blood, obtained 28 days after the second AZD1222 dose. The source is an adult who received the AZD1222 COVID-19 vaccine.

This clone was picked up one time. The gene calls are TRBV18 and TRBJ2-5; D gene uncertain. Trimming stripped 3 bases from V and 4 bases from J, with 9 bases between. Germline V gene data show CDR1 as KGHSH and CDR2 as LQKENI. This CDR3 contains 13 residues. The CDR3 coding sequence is TGTGCCAGCTCACCTCCCCAGCCAGAGACCCAGTACTTC. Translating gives CASSPPQPETQYF.

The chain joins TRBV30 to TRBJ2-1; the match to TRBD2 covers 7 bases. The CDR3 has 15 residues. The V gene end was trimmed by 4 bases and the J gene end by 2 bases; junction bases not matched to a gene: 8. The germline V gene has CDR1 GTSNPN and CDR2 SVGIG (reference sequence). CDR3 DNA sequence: TGTGCCTGGATACCTCTTGGGACTACCTACAATGAGCAGTTCTTC. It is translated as CAWIPLGTTYNEQFF.

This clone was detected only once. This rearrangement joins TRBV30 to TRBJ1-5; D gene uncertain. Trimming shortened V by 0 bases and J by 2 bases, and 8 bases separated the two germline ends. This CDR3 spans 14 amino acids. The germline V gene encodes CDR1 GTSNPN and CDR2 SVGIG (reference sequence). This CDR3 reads CAWSVGRGNQPQHF. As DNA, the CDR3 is TGTGCCTGGAGTGTAGGGCGGGGCAATCAGCCCCAGCATTTT.

The CDR3 region is CASSLIGKFRGEGQETQYF. DNA of the CDR3: TGCGCCAGCAGCTTGATAGGAAAGTTTCGGGGTGAAGGGCAAGAGACCCAGTACTTC. The V gene is TRBV5-1, the J gene TRBJ2-5; maybe TRBD2 (5 bases). This CDR3 has 19 residues. Trimming cost V 1 base and J 2 bases, with 24 bases left between them. The germline CDR1 and CDR2 sequences are SGHRS and YFSETQ.

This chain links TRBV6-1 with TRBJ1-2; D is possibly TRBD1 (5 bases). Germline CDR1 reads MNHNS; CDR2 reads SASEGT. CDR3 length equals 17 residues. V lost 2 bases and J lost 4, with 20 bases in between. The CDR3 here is CASSENMGQTGLYGYTF. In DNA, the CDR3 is TGTGCCAGCAGTGAAAATATGGGCCAAACAGGACTCTATGGCTACACCTTC.